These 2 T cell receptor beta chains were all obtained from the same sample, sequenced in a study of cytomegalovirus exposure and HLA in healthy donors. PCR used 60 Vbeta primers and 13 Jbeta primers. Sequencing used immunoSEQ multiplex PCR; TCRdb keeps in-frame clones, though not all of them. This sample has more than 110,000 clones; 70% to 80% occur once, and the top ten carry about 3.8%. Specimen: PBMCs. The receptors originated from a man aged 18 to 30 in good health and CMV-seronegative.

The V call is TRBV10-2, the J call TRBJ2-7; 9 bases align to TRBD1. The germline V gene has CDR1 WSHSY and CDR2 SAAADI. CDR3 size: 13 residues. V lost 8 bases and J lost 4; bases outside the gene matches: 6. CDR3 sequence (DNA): TGCGCCAGCTTAAACAGGGGGCGGTACGAGCAGTACTTC. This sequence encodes CASLNRGRYEQYF.

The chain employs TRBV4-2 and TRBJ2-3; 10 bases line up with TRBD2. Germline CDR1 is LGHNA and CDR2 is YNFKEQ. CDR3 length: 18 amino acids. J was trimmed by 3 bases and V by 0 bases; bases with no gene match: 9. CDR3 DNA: TGTGCCAGCAGCCAAGAATCAGGAGCGGGGGGGTTTACAGATACGCAGTATTTT. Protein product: CASSQESGAGGFTDTQYF.